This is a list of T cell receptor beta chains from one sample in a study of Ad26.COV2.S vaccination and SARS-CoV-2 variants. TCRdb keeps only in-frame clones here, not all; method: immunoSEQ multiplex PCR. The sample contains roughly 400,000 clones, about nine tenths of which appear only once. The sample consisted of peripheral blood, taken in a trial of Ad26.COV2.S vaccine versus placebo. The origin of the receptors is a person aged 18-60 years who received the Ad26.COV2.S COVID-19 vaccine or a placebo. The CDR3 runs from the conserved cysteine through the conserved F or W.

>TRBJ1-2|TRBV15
CATSNYARDSPNYGYTF
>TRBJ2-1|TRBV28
CASSPHRVQGNLNEQFF
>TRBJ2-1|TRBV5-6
CASSLGTPGGAEQFF
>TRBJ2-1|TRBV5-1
CASSLMTSGTDEQFF
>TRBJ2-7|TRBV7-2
CASSPAGISYEQYF
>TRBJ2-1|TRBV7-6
CASSLRGQVSSYNEQFF
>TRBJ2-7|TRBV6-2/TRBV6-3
CASSRPRRGYEQYF
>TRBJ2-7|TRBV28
CASSSGTGDDYEQYF
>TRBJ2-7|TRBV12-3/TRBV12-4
CASSLYPYEQYF
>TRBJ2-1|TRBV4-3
CASSQEGHYNEQFF
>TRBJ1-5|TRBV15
CATSSRVQPQHF
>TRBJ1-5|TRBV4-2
CASSQVVQPQHF